Listed here is a single TCR beta chain. No antigen is known for it. Sequencing used immunoSEQ multiplex PCR; TCRdb keeps in-frame clones, though not all of them. The table has tens of thousands of clones, 85% to 95% seen once. These data originate in a study of graft-versus-host responses after intestinal transplantation. Study background: Each of the recipients got a multivisceral, liver-intestinal, or isolated intestinal transplant.

The V end was cut by 5 bases, the J end by 5 bases, with 9 bases between. This CDR3 contains 13 residues. The germline V gene encodes CDR1 PRHDT and CDR2 FYEKMQ (reference sequence). Study results and limitations: GvH clone levels peaked in circulation, and this peak was associated with early post-transplant HvG declines.

V usage is TRBV13 and J usage is TRBJ2-2, with no clear D. The specimen comprised unstimulated CD8+ T cells sorted from spleen or lymph node cells, sampled before intestinal transplant. The clonotype comes from a human donor who received an intestinal transplant. The CDR3 protein is CASSQDLTGELFF. In DNA, the CDR3 is TGTGCCAGCAGCCAAGACTTGACCGGGGAGCTGTTTTTT.